This T cell receptor beta chain was sequenced in a study of immune heterogeneity within non-small cell lung tumors. Study findings and constraints: Local clonality of T cells correlated moderately yet significantly with local tumor mutational burden (R about 0.34).

The sample holds many counts of this clonotype. Its cognate antigen is unknown. The V gene lost 6 bases and the J gene lost 8 bases, with 16 bases spanning the gap. Germline CDR1 is SNHLY and CDR2 is FYNNEI. The CDR3 loop spans 14 amino acids. The TCR beta CDR3 region underwent multiplex PCR amplification with 32 V and 13 J primers. TCRdb reprocessed the multiplex PCR reads via MiXCR and lists one record per CDR3 protein. The table records about 16,000 distinct CDR3 sequences, roughly 30% of them present only once. TCRs were amplified from roughly 540 ng gDNA of bulk tumor per sample. From each primary tumor, several far-apart biopsies were obtained during surgery. Patients underwent curative surgery for non-small cell lung cancer (untreated and newly diagnosed).

The chain has TRBV2 and TRBJ1-4, with TRBD1 as a possible D gene (5 bases). This sequence originates from a man aged 40-49 years with non-small cell lung cancer. Sequenced: lung tumor tissue. CDR3 sequence: CASRDRTGAEKLFF. The CDR3 DNA reads as TGTGCCAGCAGGGACCGAACCGGGGCGGAAAAACTGTTTTTT. The whole variable domain, filled in from reference TRBV2 and TRBJ1-4, reads EPEVTQTPSHQVTQMGQEVILRCVPISNHLYFYWYRQILGQKVEFLVSFYNNEISEKSEIFDDQFSVERPDGSNFTLKIRSTKLEDSAMYFCASRDRTGAEKLFFGSGTQLSVL.